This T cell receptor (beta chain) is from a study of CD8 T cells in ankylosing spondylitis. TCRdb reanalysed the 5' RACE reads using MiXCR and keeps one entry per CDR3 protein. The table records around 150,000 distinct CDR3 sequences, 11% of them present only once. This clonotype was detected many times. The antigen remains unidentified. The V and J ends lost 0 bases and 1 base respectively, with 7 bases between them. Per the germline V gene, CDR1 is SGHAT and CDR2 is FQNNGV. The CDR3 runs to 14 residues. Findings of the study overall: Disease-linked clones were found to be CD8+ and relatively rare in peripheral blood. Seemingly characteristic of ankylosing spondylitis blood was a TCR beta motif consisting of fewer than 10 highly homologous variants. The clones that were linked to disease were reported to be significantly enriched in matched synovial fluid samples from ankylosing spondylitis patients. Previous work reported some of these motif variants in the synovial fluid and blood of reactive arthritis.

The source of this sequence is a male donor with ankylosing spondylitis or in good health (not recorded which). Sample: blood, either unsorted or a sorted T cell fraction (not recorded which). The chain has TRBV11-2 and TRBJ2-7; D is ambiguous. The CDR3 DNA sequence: TGTGCCAGCAGCTTAGATCACAGTTCCTACGAGCAGTACTTC. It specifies CASSLDHSSYEQYF.